The next 4 T cell receptor beta chains were all read from a single sample in a study of shared clonotypes between healthy human individuals (dated by TCRdb to about 2020). The method was the immunoSEQ multiplex PCR assay. TCRdb holds this immuneACCESS table with in-frame rearrangements only. Some clones are missing; in checked studies, unresolved V genes explain under half, and the rest has no known cause. Within this sample are about 2.3 million clones, with around 93% of them counted one time only. The ten largest clones capture about 0.36% of the sample. Sequencing input: naive CD4+ T cells from PBMCs. Interpreted using the paper, the cell subset or site label stands for: CD45RA+ positively selected. These receptors came from a man aged 18 to 29 in good health. Some clones in this sample may be carry-over from other donors' samples.

This chain connects TRBV28 to TRBJ2-3; possibly TRBD2 for D (5 bases). There are 15 residues in the CDR3. Germline values: CDR1 MDHEN, CDR2 SYDVKM. V was clipped by 5 bases and J by 1 base, with 13 bases between them. CDR3 region: CASSPTGWGTDTQYF. DNA for the CDR3: TGTGCCAGCAGTCCCACGGGGTGGGGCACAGATACGCAGTATTTT.

Here the CDR3 DNA reads TGTGCCAGCAGTTTACAGGGCCTGAACTATGGCTACACCTTC. Its translation is CASSLQGLNYGYTF. The rearrangement links TRBV28 to TRBJ1-2; D perhaps matches TRBD1 (5 bases). CDR3 length: 14 amino acids. In germline, CDR1 is MDHEN, CDR2 SYDVKM. V lost 2 bases and J 2 bases, leaving 9 bases between the germline ends.

The V and J genes are TRBV28 and TRBJ2-3, with 11 bases that match TRBD2. The CDR3 covers 17 residues. V lost 6 bases, J lost 8 bases, and 16 bases stayed unmatched. Germline CDR1 reads MDHEN; CDR2 reads SYDVKM. The CDR3 sequence: CASSSSGSSGRAFTQYF. The CDR3 DNA is TGTGCCAGCAGCTCCTCCGGGAGTAGCGGGAGGGCCTTTACGCAGTATTTT.

The CDR3: CASSLGWASGSLNQETQYF. The CDR3 DNA sequence: TGCGCCAGCAGCTTGGGCTGGGCTAGCGGGAGCCTTAACCAAGAGACCCAGTACTTC. The chain couples TRBV5-1 to TRBJ2-5; 10 nucleotides match TRBD2. The CDR3 totals 19 residues. Germline V lookup: CDR1 SGHRS, CDR2 YFSETQ. V lost 0 bases and J lost 0; bases outside the gene matches: 11.